What follows is one T cell receptor beta chain and its context. The count of this clone is one. There is no known antigen for this receptor. No qualities accompany the bases; no much larger clone lies one base away. Using the deep immunoSEQ assay, multiplex PCR amplified TCR CDR3 regions from genomic DNA. Genomic DNA extracted from each cell subset was distributed evenly over all wells of several immunoSEQ 96-well plates, and each plate served as one replicate. For sorted subsets, each replicate PCR was loaded with around 220 ng genomic DNA, equivalent to approximately 33,000 T cell genomes. The purified libraries were quantified using a Qubit 3.0 fluorometer, sized with a Bioanalyzer 2100, and then quantified again using the KAPA Library Quantification kit. Every immunoSEQ 96-well plate was sequenced on a dedicated single-read 150-cycle Illumina NextSeq 550 flow cell. As for how the authors treated the data: The immunoSEQ output contained only junctional sequences without quality scores, so filtering could not match that applied to full-length reads. Sequences were annotated with PyIR, a Python wrapper for IgBLAST v1.9, and V/J genes and CDR3 were assigned using IMGT germline references. Any read was removed if the V/J assignment was weak (E-value above 1e-6), the CDR3 was missing, or the read contained stop codons, out-of-frame junctions, or ambiguous translated residues. V3J clonotypes were defined as sequences sharing an identical inferred V gene, J gene, and CDR3 amino acid sequence. The percentage overlap between two repertoires was calculated by dividing the number of shared unique clonotypes by the size of the smaller repertoire. Richness of each repertoire was evaluated using RTK rarefaction, the Chao1 estimator, and Recon v2.1 estimates of unobserved clonotypes. Generation probabilities for all TCRbeta clonotypes obtained by the gDNA method from a handful of donors were computed using OLGA. Drawn from immuneACCESS, this table holds only the in-frame rearrangements with V and J called that TCRdb kept. Clones are partly lost; checked studies trace under half to an unresolved V gene and leave the rest unexplained. Clonal size and the V and J genes are those of that table, whereas D and trimming came from the DNA. This sample holds roughly 2.2 million clones; over 90% were observed only once. 0.35% to 0.45% of the sample goes to the ten largest clones.

This sample was taken from a study of shared clonotypes between healthy human individuals (TCRdb year 2020). Context from the whole study: A few men and two women, aged 18 to 49 years, made up the cohort. For each donor, CD4 naive and CD4 memory were each given three plates, CD8 naive was given two plates, and CD8 memory was given one plate. Blood TCR repertoires of five healthy adults were deeply sequenced to estimate repertoire size and the extent of clonotype sharing between individuals. Different laboratories and diverse techniques were used to prepare libraries and sequence TCR repertoires, to increase sequencing depth and limit assay-specific biases. Each donor's leukapheresis produced roughly between roughly 0.9 and 8.9 billion PBMCs. Summary of the overall study and its limitations: Larger estimated clonotype richness was generally found for naive subsets than for memory subsets. Because the study included a small number of donors, the genetic and exposure-history diversity represented was limited. Rarefaction of sorted-subset datasets indicated incomplete sequencing despite the large sequencing depth. Sampling was limited to blood, and TCR repertoires in tissue likely differ from TCR repertoires in blood. When a handful of donors were compared, the shared fraction of clonotypes was approximately 5% for naive CD4, around 3.5% for naive CD8, roughly 2.5% for memory CD4, and 0.35% to 0.4% for memory CD8. Pairwise subsampling indicated that sequencing depth was expected to affect the degree of clonotype sharing among donors. Compared with non-shared clonotypes, the clonotypes found in all four sorted-subset donors had higher generation probabilities.

Donors were healthy HIV-negative adults with no recently reported acute infections or vaccinations. Every donor was a Caucasian adult residing in Nashville, Tennessee, USA. Magnetic negative selection was used to enrich CD4+ T cells, after which naive cells were positively selected on CD45RA and the negative fraction became the memory subset. Blood was obtained by leukapheresis, after which PBMCs were separated by Ficoll-Histopaque density gradient centrifugation and cryopreserved in liquid nitrogen vapor phase. Purity and quantity of every magnetically sorted T cell population were checked by analytical flow cytometry. Genomic DNA was isolated from each sorted fraction and quantified by UV absorbance on a Nanodrop 2000c. The sequencing sample was made of naive CD4+ T cells from PBMCs. The sample's cell subset or site, from its label and the paper: CD45RA+ positively selected. This sequence originates from a man between 18 and 29 years old in good health. Some clones in this sample may be carry-over from other donors' samples.

CDR3 reads: CASEKDPGTGELFF. The DNA reads TGCGCCAGCGAGAAGGACCCAGGGACCGGGGAGCTGTTTTTT. In this chain, TRBV5-1 is recombined with TRBJ2-2; TRBD1 is a weak D gene call, 5 bases matching. The V and J ends are trimmed by 7 bases and 5 bases, leaving 15 bases between them. From the cysteine up to the phenylalanine, the CDR3 has a length of 14 residues. Just CDR3 DNA is preserved here, 42 bases in frame from base 1. CDR1 SGHRS and CDR2 YFSETQ are derived from the germline V gene.